This TCR beta chain derives from a study of shared clonotypes between healthy human individuals. At a deep level, the assay was run. The assay was immunoSEQ multiplex PCR, and TCRdb's table has in-frame clones only and misses some. The top ten hold roughly 0.35% of the sample, which has fewer than 1.6 million clones, approximately 98.5% seen once. V was trimmed by 3 bases and J by 11 bases, leaving 16 bases between them. The CDR3 consists of 13 residues. Germline V gene lookup returns CDR1 SEHNR and CDR2 FQNEAQ (reference sequence). Notes on the study in general: A handful of donors showed sharing of 4.5% to 5% of naive CD4 clonotypes.

About this clone itself: Its antigen is currently unknown.

This chain uses TRBV7-9 with TRBJ1-1; D uncertain. The sample comprised naive CD4+ T cells sorted from blood. Subset specified: CD45RA+ positively selected. The TCR originated in a man aged 25-45 years in good health. The chain's CDR3 is CASSFSGDPKAFF. The CDR3 DNA follows: TGTGCCAGCAGCTTTAGTGGAGACCCCAAGGCTTTCTTT.